This TCR beta chain stems from a study of T cell changes during pregnancy in multiple sclerosis (dated by TCRdb to about 2019). Regarding the complete study: The study looked at changes in the T cell repertoire across pregnancy in women with multiple sclerosis.

There are 14 amino acids in the CDR3, from cysteine to phenylalanine inclusive. Only CDR3 DNA remains: 42 bases, in frame from the first base. At the junction V is shortened by 4 bases and J by 2 bases, with 15 bases in between. As encoded in the germline V gene (reference sequence), CDR1 is GTSNPN while CDR2 is SVGIG. With regard to this clone: Its antigen remains undetermined. Per-base quality was not reported, and no clone a single base away is much larger than it.

Libraries were built with the immunoSEQ multiplex PCR assay. TCRdb provides this immuneACCESS table in a form limited to in-frame rearrangements. Some clones are lacking; in checked studies, under half of them reflect an unresolved V gene, and why the rest are absent is not known. The sample table records about 46,000 clones; around 91% of these occur just once. Jointly, the top ten make up roughly 0.34% of the sample. The source was CD4+ T cells from peripheral blood mononuclear cells, collected in the second trimester of pregnancy. The chain links TRBV30 with TRBJ2-7; TRBD1 is a possible D gene, resting on 5 matching bases. This TCR was sampled from a female donor in good health, enrolled as a control in a pregnancy study. The DNA is TGTGCCTGGACCCGGATGACAGTTCCCTACGAGCAGTACTTC. Its product reads: CAWTRMTVPYEQYF.